This entry describes one T cell receptor (beta chain). The antigen remains unidentified. This record belongs to a study of OX40 agonist ivuxolimab in advanced cancers. Background on the study: Among those enrolled, mean age was about 63 years (range roughly 23 to 85) and 82.7% were male. Study outcomes and limitations: Clones of CD4+ and CD8+ blood T cells grew by week 6 at doses of 0.1 to 3.0 mg/kg. CD4+ T cells averaged fewer expanded clones than CD8+ T cells.

TCRdb keeps only in-frame clones here, not all; method: immunoSEQ multiplex PCR. This table holds 70,000 or so clones, approximately 90% found once. The CDR3 sequence is 15 residues long. Germline V lookup: CDR1 SGDLS, CDR2 YYNGEE. The V and J ends lost 1 base and 4 bases respectively, with 11 bases between them. Autoimmune disease history or systemic immunosuppression was exclusionary. The receptor was isolated from an adult with an advanced solid tumor such as melanoma, head and neck, liver or kidney cancer. Sequences were derived from CD4+ or CD8+ T cells sorted from blood, sampled in a trial of the OX40 agonist ivuxolimab. The genes are TRBV9 and TRBJ2-2; D is possibly TRBD1 (6 bases). Written as DNA, the CDR3 is TGTGCCAGCAGCGTAACTACAGGGTTCACCGGGGAGCTGTTTTTT. This translates into CASSVTTGFTGELFF. The full variable domain, its missing parts supplied by reference TRBV9 and TRBJ2-2, is DSGVTQTPKHLITATGQRVTLRCSPRSGDLSVYWYQQSLDQGLQFLIQYYNGEERAKGNILERFSAQQFPDLHSELNLSSLELGDSALYFCASSVTTGFTGELFFGEGSRLTVL.